These 10 T cell receptor beta chains came from one sample sequenced in a study of T cells in Graves' hyperthyroidism and ophthalmopathy. From RNA transcripts, TCR beta CDR3 regions were amplified. Initially, a first-round RT-PCR of the TCR CDR3 employed the HTBI primer set. TCRdb ran MiXCR on the multiplex PCR reads and lists one entry per CDR3 protein. Seen here are approximately 380,000 distinct CDR3 sequences, about 14% observed once, and the top ten hold 25% to 30%. Source material: blood. Receptor source: a man aged 50 to 60 with Graves' ophthalmopathy.

This clonotype was seen many times. CDR3 region: CASSPPSGQGASEQYF. The DNA for the CDR3 is TGCGCCAGCAGCCCACCGAGCGGACAGGGGGCGAGCGAGCAGTACTTC. The genes are TRBV5-1 and TRBJ2-7, with 11 bases identical to TRBD1. CDR1 and CDR2 (germline): SGHRS, YFSETQ. V trimming: 4 bases; J trimming: 6 bases; junction bases outside the gene matches: 12. The CDR3 has 16 residues.

This clonotype has at least ten counts. J is TRBJ1-4 and V is TRBV5-1; D is unresolved. Germline CDR1 and CDR2: SGHRS and YFSETQ. Trimming pared 0 bases from V and 2 bases from J, leaving 11 bases between. CDR3 length: 16 residues. CDR3 sequence reads: CASSLGNPATNEKLFF. The CDR3 DNA reads as TGCGCCAGCAGCTTGGGAAATCCCGCGACTAATGAAAAACTGTTTTTT.

This clonotype has just a few counts. V and J are TRBV6-1 and TRBJ2-5; 7 bases are shared with TRBD1. CDR1 and CDR2 from the germline V gene are MNHNS and SASEGT. This CDR3 has 15 residues. Trimming removed 5 bases from V and 2 bases from J; junction bases left unmatched: 8. The CDR3 loop is CASSQRQGGQETQYF. The CDR3 nucleotides read TGTGCCAGCAGTCAAAGACAGGGCGGTCAAGAGACCCAGTACTTC.

This clonotype turned up a few times. At one boundary the junction diverges from the germline segment, which might be a read error. This rearrangement joins TRBV11-2 to TRBJ1-2; D perhaps matches TRBD1 (5 bases). The CDR3 totals 15 residues. Germline-derived CDR1 and CDR2 are SGHAT and FQNNGV. In DNA form, the CDR3 reads TGTGCCAGCAGCCCCGATGGGCCCGAGACAGATGGCTACATCTTC. It specifies CASSPDGPETDGYIF.

This chain's CDR3 is CASSLWQGNTGELFF. As DNA, the CDR3 is TGCGCCAGCAGCTTGTGGCAGGGGAACACCGGGGAGCTGTTTTTT. The rearrangement joins TRBV5-1 to TRBJ2-2; D might be TRBD1 (5 bases). The CDR3 loop spans 15 amino acids. Trimming stripped 1 base from V and 1 base from J, with 8 bases between. Germline lookup yields CDR1 SGHRS and CDR2 YFSETQ.

In its sample, this clonotype was seen many times. V is TRBV12-3 or TRBV12-4 and J is TRBJ2-5; either TRBD1 or TRBD2 may supply D (6 bases each). Trimming shortened V by 7 bases and J by 4 bases, and 19 bases separated the two germline ends. The CDR3 extends over 15 amino acids. The CDR3, as DNA: TGTGCCAGCACCCGAGTTTCGGGGGCGGCAGAGACCCAGTACTTC. It yields the protein CASTRVSGAAETQYF.

A few counts support this clonotype. This chain uses TRBV7-6 with TRBJ2-7, with 7 bases fitting TRBD1. Germline CDR1 and CDR2: SGHVS and FNYEAQ. This CDR3 has 13 amino acids. V trimming: 5 bases; J trimming: 6 bases; junction bases outside the gene matches: 7. This CDR3 reads CASSPKSGGEQYF. The CDR3 nucleotides read TGTGCCAGCAGCCCCAAGTCAGGGGGCGAGCAGTACTTC.

This clonotype has at least ten counts. The V call is TRBV18, the J call TRBJ2-1; 11 bases are a match to TRBD1. J lost 10 bases, V lost 6 bases, and 11 bases had no gene match. This CDR3 is 15 amino acids long. The germline V gene has CDR1 KGHSH and CDR2 LQKENI. As DNA, the CDR3 is TGTGCCAGCTCTCCCGGGACAGGGGGTATATACGAGCAGTTCTTC. Protein: CASSPGTGGIYEQFF.

This clonotype was found many times. V is TRBV7-6 and J is TRBJ2-7, with 11 bases matching TRBD2. This CDR3 is built from 15 residues. The junction had 6 bases not matched to a gene; V was cut back by 3 bases and J by 5 bases. Germline V gene data show CDR1 as SGHVS and CDR2 as FNYEAQ. CDR3 region: CASSLVLAGADEQYF. The DNA of the CDR3 is TGTGCCAGCAGCTTGGTACTAGCGGGAGCGGACGAGCAGTACTTC.

This clonotype was counted between two and nine times. CDR3 protein: CASSLQAPVTDTQYF. Here the CDR3 DNA reads TGCGCCAGCAGCTTACAGGCTCCCGTCACAGATACGCAGTATTTT. The chain joins TRBV5-1 to TRBJ2-3; weak D call: TRBD1 (5 bases). The CDR3 has 15 residues. CDR1 SGHRS and CDR2 YFSETQ come from the germline V gene. V dropped 2 bases and J dropped 2 bases, with 12 bases sitting between them.